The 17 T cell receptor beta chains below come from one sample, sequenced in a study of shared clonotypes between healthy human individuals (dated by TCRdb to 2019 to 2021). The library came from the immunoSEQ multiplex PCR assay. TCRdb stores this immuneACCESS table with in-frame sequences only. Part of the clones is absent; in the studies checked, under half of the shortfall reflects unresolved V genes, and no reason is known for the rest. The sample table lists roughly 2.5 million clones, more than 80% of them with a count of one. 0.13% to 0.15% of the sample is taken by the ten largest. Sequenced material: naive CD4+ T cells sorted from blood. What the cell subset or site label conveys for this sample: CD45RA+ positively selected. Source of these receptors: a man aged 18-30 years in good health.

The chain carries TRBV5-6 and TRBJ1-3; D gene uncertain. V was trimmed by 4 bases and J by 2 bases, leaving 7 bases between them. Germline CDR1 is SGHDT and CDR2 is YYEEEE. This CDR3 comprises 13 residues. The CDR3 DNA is TGTGCCAGCAGCCCCAACACTGGAAACACCATATATTTT. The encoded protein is CASSPNTGNTIYF.

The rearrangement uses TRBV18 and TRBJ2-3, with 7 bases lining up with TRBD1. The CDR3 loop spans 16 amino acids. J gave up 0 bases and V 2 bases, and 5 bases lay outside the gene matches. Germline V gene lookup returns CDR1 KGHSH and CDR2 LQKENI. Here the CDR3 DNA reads TGTGCCAGCTCACCATTCGACAGGGCCAGCACAGATACGCAGTATTTT. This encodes CASSPFDRASTDTQYF.

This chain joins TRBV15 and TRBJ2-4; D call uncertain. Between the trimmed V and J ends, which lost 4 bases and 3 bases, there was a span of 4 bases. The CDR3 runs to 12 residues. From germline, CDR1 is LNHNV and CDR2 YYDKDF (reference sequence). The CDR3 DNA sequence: TGTGCCACCAGCACGTACAAAAACATTCAGTACTTC. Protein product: CATSTYKNIQYF.

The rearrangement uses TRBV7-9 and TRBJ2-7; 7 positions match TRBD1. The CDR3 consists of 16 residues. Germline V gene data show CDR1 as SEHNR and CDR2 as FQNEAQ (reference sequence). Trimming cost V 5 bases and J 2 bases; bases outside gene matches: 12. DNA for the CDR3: TGTGCCAGCAGCCGTTCTGGGACAGCGGCGCCCTACGAGCAGTACTTC. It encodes CASSRSGTAAPYEQYF.

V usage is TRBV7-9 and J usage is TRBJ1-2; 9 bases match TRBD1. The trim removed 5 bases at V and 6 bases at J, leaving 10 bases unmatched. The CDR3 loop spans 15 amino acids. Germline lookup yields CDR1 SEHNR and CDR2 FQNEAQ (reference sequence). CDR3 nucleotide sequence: TGTGCCAGCAGCACTACCGGGACAGGGATTAATGGCTACACCTTC. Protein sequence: CASSTTGTGINGYTF.

The CDR3 reads CASLQNTRRDTQYF. In DNA form, the CDR3 reads TGTGCCAGCCTACAAAACACTCGCAGGGATACGCAGTATTTT. The chain joins TRBV6-5 to TRBJ2-3; D gene unclear. Germline-derived CDR1 and CDR2 are MNHEY and SVGAGI. There are 14 residues in the CDR3. Between the trimmed V and J ends, which lost 8 bases and 6 bases, there was a span of 18 bases.

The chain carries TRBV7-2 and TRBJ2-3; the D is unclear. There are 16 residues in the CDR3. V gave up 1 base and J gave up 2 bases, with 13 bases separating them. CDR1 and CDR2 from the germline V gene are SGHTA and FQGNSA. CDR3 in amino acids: CASSLEARTYTDTQYF. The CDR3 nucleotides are TGTGCCAGCAGCTTAGAAGCCCGGACGTACACAGATACGCAGTATTTT.

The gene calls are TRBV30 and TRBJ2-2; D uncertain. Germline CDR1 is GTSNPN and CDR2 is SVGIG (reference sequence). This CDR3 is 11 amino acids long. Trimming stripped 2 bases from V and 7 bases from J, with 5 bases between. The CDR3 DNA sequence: TGTGCCTGGAGTCGAATCGGGGAGCTGTTTTTT. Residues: CAWSRIGELFF.

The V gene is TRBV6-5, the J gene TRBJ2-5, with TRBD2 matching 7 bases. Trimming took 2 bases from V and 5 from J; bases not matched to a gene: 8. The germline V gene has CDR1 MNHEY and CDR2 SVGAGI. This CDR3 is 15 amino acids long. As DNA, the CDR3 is TGTGCCAGCAGTTACGCAGAGGGGAGGGAGGAGACCCAGTACTTC. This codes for CASSYAEGREETQYF.

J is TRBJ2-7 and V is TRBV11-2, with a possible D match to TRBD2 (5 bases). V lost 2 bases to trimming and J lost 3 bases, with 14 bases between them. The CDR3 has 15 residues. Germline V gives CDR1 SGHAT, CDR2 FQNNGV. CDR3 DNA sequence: TGTGCCAGCAGCTTAACCACACCCGGGGACTACGAGCAGTACTTC. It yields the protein CASSLTTPGDYEQYF.

DNA for the CDR3: TGTGCCAGCAGCTTAGATTCGTCGACAGGCAATGAGCAGTTCTTC. It is translated as CASSLDSSTGNEQFF. The rearrangement uses TRBV11-2 and TRBJ2-1; D may be TRBD1 (6 bases). Germline CDR1 SGHAT, CDR2 FQNNGV. Trimming took off 0 bases at V and 6 bases at J, with 12 bases between the two ends. The CDR3 has 15 amino acids. The full variable domain, with the rest looked up from reference TRBV11-2 and TRBJ2-1, is EAGVAQSPRYKIIEKRQSVAFWCNPISGHATLYWYQQILGQGPKLLIQFQNNGVVDDSQLPKDRFSAERLKGVDSTLKIQPAKLEDSAVYLCASSLDSSTGNEQFFGPGTRLTVL.

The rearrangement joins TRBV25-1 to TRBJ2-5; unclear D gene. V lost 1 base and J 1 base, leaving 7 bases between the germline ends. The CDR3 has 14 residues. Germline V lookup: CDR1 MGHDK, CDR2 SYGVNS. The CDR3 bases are TGTGCCAGCAGTGAATCCGGCAGCCAAGAGACCCAGTACTTC. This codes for CASSESGSQETQYF.

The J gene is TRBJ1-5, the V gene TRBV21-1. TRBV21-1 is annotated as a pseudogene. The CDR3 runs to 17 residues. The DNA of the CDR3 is TGTGCCAGCAGCAAAGTACAAACGGGTGATAGCAATCAGCCCCAGCATTTT. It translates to CASSKVQTGDSNQPQHF.

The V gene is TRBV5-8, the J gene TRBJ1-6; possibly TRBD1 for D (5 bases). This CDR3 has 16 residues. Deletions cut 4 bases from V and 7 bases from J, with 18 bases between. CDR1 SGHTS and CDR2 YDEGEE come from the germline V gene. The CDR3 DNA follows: TGTGCCAGCAGCCTCTCCAGGGTGTCGGGGAATTCACCCCTCCACTTT. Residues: CASSLSRVSGNSPLHF.

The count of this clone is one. In DNA form, the CDR3 reads TGTGCCAGCAGGTTTCGGGACAGGGGAGGTGACACCTTC. As protein: CASRFRDRGGDTF. J is TRBJ1-2 and V is TRBV6-5, with TRBD1 matching 10 bases. The CDR3 runs to 13 residues. The V gene end was trimmed by 6 bases and the J gene end by 12 bases; junction bases not matched to a gene: 10. In germline, CDR1 is MNHEY, CDR2 SVGAGI.

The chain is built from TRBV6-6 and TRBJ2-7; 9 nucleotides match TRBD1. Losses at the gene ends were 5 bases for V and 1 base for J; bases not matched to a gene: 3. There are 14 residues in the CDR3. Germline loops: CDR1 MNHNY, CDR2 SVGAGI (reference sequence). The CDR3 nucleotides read TGTGCCAGCAGTACAGGACAGGGGTCCTACGAGCAGTACTTC. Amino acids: CASSTGQGSYEQYF.

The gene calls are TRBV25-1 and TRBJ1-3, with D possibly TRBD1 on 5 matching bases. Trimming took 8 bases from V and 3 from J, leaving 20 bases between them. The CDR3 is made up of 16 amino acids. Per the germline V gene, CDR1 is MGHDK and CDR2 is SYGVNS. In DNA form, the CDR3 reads TGTGCCAGCGGCAAGTCCGGGACGCAACGTGGAAACACCATATATTTT. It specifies CASGKSGTQRGNTIYF.